Below are 4 T cell receptor beta chains sequenced from a single sample in a study of blood T cell repertoires in COVID-19. Repertoires were generated with immunoSEQ multiplex PCR, while TCRdb's copy carries only in-frame clones and drops some. The data show approximately 35,000 clones, about 90% seen once. The specimen was peripheral blood. Source of these receptors: a human donor with active COVID-19. The donor label of this sample is uncertain.

The chain uses TRBV11-3 and TRBJ2-7; D gene ambiguous. The V gene lost 2 bases and the J gene lost 3 bases, with 11 bases spanning the gap. Germline-derived CDR1 and CDR2 are SGHNT and YENEEA. CDR3 length: 14 residues. The CDR3 here is CASSLPRYHYEQYF. Written as DNA, the CDR3 is TGTGCCAGCAGCTTACCGAGGTACCACTACGAGCAGTACTTC.

The chain employs TRBV20-1 and TRBJ2-7, with D hard to call. The CDR3 loop spans 13 amino acids. Trimming removed 3 bases at V and 0 bases at J, with 9 bases between. Looked up from germline, CDR1 is DFQATT and CDR2 is SNEGSKA (reference sequence). The CDR3 DNA reads as TGCAGTGCTAGTCAAAGCGTCTCCTACGAGCAGTACTTC. Translated: CSASQSVSYEQYF.

CDR3 in amino acids: CASSQVNTGTQPQHF. The CDR3 DNA follows: TGTGCCAGCAGCCAAGTGAATACAGGGACTCAGCCCCAGCATTTT. The chain has TRBV4-2 and TRBJ1-5, with a weak D call TRBD1 (6 bases). With 1 base removed from V and 6 bases from J, the gap between germline ends came to 13 bases. This CDR3 is built from 15 residues. Germline values: CDR1 LGHNA, CDR2 YNFKEQ.

The rearrangement links TRBV3-1 (or the pseudogene TRBV3-2) to TRBJ2-1; 10 bases are shared with TRBD1. Trimming at V came to 1 base and at J to 7 bases, leaving 4 bases not matched to a gene. The CDR3 consists of 15 residues. Germline V gene data show CDR1 as LGHDT and CDR2 as YNNKEL (reference sequence). This chain's CDR3 is CASSQAGQGWNEQFF. For the CDR3, the DNA is TGTGCCAGCAGCCAAGCGGGACAGGGGTGGAATGAGCAGTTCTTC.